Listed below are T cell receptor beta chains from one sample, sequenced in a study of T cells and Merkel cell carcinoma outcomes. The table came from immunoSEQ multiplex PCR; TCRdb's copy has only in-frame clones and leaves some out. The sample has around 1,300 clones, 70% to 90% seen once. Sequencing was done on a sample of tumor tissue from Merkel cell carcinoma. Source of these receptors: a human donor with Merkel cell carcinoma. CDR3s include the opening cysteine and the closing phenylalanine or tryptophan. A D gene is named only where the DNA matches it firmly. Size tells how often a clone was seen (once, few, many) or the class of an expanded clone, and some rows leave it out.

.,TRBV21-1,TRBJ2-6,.,TGTGCCAGCAGTTCCCACGCTACAACAAAGTCGGGCCAACGTCCTACTTTC,CASSSHATTKSGQRPTF
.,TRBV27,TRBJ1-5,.,TGTGCCAGCAGTTCCCAGGGTAGGGGTCAGTCCCAGCATTTT,CASSSQGRGQSQHF
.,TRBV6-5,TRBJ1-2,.,TGTGCCAGCAGTTACTCGATCCAGGGGCATGGCTACACCTTC,CASSYSIQGHGYTF
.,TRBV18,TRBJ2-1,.,TGTGCCAGCTCACCCACCCTCGGCTCCTACAATGAGCAGTTCTTC,CASSPTLGSYNEQFF
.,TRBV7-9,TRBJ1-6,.,TGTGCCAGCAGCTTAATACAGTCTAATTCACCCCTCCACTTT,CASSLIQSNSPLHF
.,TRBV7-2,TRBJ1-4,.,TGTGCCAGCAGCCAAATGGTGGGAGATGGTAATGAAAAACTGTTTTTT,CASSQMVGDGNEKLFF
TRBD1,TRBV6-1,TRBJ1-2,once,TGTGCCAGCAGTGAGCAGGGACAGGGGATTAGTGGCTACACCTTC,CASSEQGQGISGYTF
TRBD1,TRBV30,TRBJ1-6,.,TGTGCCTGGTTGGGACAGGGTAATTCACCCCTCCACTTT,CAWLGQGNSPLHF
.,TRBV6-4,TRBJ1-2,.,TGTGCCAGCAGCGAGGGCCCCTCCGCGAGCTATGGCTACACCTTC,CASSEGPSASYGYTF
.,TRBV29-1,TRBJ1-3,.,TGCAGCGTTGAAGTCCCGCTCTCTGGAAACACCATATATTTT,CSVEVPLSGNTIYF
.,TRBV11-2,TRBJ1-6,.,TGTGCCAGCAGCGAGGGGGGGTCACCCCTCCACTTT,CASSEGGSPLHF
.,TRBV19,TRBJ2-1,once,TGTGCCAGTAGTCTGTCCCGGTCCTCGTACAATGAGCAGTTCTTC,CASSLSRSSYNEQFF
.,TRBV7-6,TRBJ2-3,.,TGTGCCAGCAGCTTAGCTCGGGGACCACAAGATACGCAGTATTTT,CASSLARGPQDTQYF
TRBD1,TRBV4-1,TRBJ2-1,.,TGCGCCAGCAGCCATTTTGCACCGGGACAGGGCAACAATGAGCAGTTCTTC,CASSHFAPGQGNNEQFF
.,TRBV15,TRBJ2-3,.,TGTGCCACCAGCAGAGATCTGGGGTTCACAGATACGCAGTATTTT,CATSRDLGFTDTQYF
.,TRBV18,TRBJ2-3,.,TGTGCCAGCTCACCGAGGGGCGTGAGCACAGATACGCAGTATTTT,CASSPRGVSTDTQYF
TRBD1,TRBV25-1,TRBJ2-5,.,TGTGCCAGCAGTCCGACCAACAGGGGGCCTCAGTACTTC,CASSPTNRGPQYF
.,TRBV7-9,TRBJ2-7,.,TGTGCCAGCAGCTTAGGTTCCCTTACCTACGAGCAGTACTTC,CASSLGSLTYEQYF
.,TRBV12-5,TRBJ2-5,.,TGTGCTAGTGGGGTAGGGATTTCGGCGACAGAGACCCAGTACTTC,CASGVGISATETQYF
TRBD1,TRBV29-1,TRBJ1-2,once,TGCAGCGTTGAAAGTCTGGGACAGGTCGTACGAGGCTACACCTTC,CSVESLGQVVRGYTF
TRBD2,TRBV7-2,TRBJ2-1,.,TGTGCCAGCAGTATGGGGCTAGCGGGGGCCAATGAGCAGTTCTTC,CASSMGLAGANEQFF
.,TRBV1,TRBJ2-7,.,TGTACCAGCAGCCACCAAAGGGGCGAAAACGAGCAGTACTTC,CTSSHQRGENEQYF
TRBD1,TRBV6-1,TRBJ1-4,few,TGTGCCAGCAGTCCCACCACAGGGGGGGTAAAACTGTTTTTT,CASSPTTGGVKLFF
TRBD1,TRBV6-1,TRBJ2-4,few,TGTGCCGGGGCGACAGGGGTGTTGGCCAAAAACATTCAGTACTTC,CAGATGVLAKNIQYF
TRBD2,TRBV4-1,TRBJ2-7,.,TGCGCCAGCAGCCCGGGACTAGCGGCTACCTACGAGCAGTACTTC,CASSPGLAATYEQYF